This TCR beta chain was sequenced for a study of T cells in localized non-small cell lung cancer. As for this clone: Its antigen remains unknown.

Study results and limitations: For the top 100 tumor clones, a median about 50 also appeared in adjacent lung. Tumor samples were not multi-region, leaving intratumor heterogeneity unexcluded. Adjacent uninvolved lung had the highest clonality, suggesting focused antigen responses.

Data came from immunoSEQ multiplex PCR; TCRdb stores just in-frame clones and leaves some out. The sample gives tens of thousands of clones, 90% to 95% of which show up once; around 0.73% is in the top ten. Material: peripheral blood, obtained before any cancer treatment. This sequence originates from a woman aged 40 to 75 with stage I lung adenocarcinoma.

This CDR3 reads CASSVARGEGSFEQFF. DNA of the CDR3: TGTGCCAGCAGCGTAGCTAGGGGGGAGGGCTCCTTTGAGCAGTTCTTC. The chain uses TRBV9 and TRBJ2-1, with D perhaps TRBD2 (7 bases). The length of the CDR3 is 16 residues. The ends were cut back, 0 bases at V and 9 bases at J, with 19 bases in the middle. Per the germline V gene, CDR1 is SGDLS and CDR2 is YYNGEE.